This T cell receptor (beta chain) was identified in a study of shared clonotypes between healthy human individuals. Across the whole study: Each donor contributed plates that comprised three CD4 naive, three CD4 memory, two CD8 naive and one CD8 memory. Study outcomes and limitations: Sampling covered blood only; tissue repertoires likely differ.

Trimming pared 3 bases from V and 2 bases from J, leaving 11 bases between. CDR1 and CDR2 from the germline V gene are MDHEN and SYDVKM. There are 15 residues in the CDR3. In the case of this clone: What it binds is unknown.

Here immunoSEQ multiplex PCR was the method, and the copy in TCRdb shows in-frame clones only, minus some. The sample gives around 2,000,000 clones, about 92% of which show up once; about 1.8% is in the top ten. Naive CD8 populations comprised CD45RO-negative cells positively selected for CCR7, excluding terminally differentiated effector memory CD45RA+ cells. The chain recombines TRBV28 with TRBJ1-3, with D possibly being TRBD1 (6 bases). The sequenced sample was naive CD8+ T cells from PBMCs. The receptor was isolated from a man younger than 35 in good health. Some clones in this sample may be carry-over from other donors' samples. The CDR3 region is CASSFFRGPGNTIYF. The DNA of the CDR3 is TGTGCCAGCAGTTTCTTCCGGGGGCCTGGAAACACCATATATTTT. Variable domain in full (rest from reference TRBV28 and TRBJ1-3): DVKVTQSSRYLVKRTGEKVFLECVQDMDHENMFWYRQDPGLGLRLIYFSYDVKMKEKGDIPEGYSVSREKKERFSLILESASTNQTSMYLCASSFFRGPGNTIYFGEGSWLTVV.